This is a list of T cell receptor beta chains from one sample in a study of T cell changes during pregnancy in multiple sclerosis. Clones were sequenced by immunoSEQ multiplex PCR, and TCRdb holds only the in-frame ones, with some missing. The sample records around 70,000 clones, about 90% being singletons. The input for sequencing was peripheral blood, taken in the second trimester of pregnancy. The receptor set was obtained from a female donor with multiple sclerosis, enrolled in a pregnancy study. Each CDR3 is given with its conserved first and last residue. The order of the fields is clone size, V gene, D gene, J gene, CDR3 protein, CDR3 DNA. A D gene is named only where the DNA matches it firmly. Only part of the rows carry a size: once, few, many, or a class if the clone is expanded.

clone size: .; V gene: TRBV6-5; D gene: TRBD2; J gene: TRBJ2-3; CDR3 protein: CASSAGGQRFTQYF; CDR3 DNA: TGTGCCAGCAGCGCGGGGGGGCAAAGGTTTACGCAGTATTTT
clone size: .; V gene: TRBV6-6; D gene: TRBD2; J gene: TRBJ2-3; CDR3 protein: CASSLVSGGATDTQYF; CDR3 DNA: TGTGCCAGCAGTCTTGTTAGCGGGGGGGCCACAGATACGCAGTATTTT
clone size: .; V gene: TRBV6-5; D gene: .; J gene: TRBJ1-2; CDR3 protein: CASSTPPQGKDGYTF; CDR3 DNA: TGTGCCAGCAGTACCCCCCCACAGGGAAAGGATGGCTACACCTTC
clone size: .; V gene: TRBV9; D gene: TRBD1; J gene: TRBJ1-5; CDR3 protein: CASEAFPRQGVNQPQHF; CDR3 DNA: TGTGCCAGCGAAGCGTTCCCGAGACAGGGAGTAAATCAGCCCCAGCATTTT
clone size: .; V gene: TRBV6-1; D gene: .; J gene: TRBJ1-2; CDR3 protein: CASSEFGVYGYTF; CDR3 DNA: TGTGCCAGCAGTGAATTCGGGGTCTATGGCTACACCTTC
clone size: .; V gene: TRBV4-2; D gene: TRBD1; J gene: TRBJ2-7; CDR3 protein: CASSQDADRDYEQYF; CDR3 DNA: TGTGCCAGCAGCCAAGATGCTGACAGGGACTACGAGCAGTACTTC
clone size: .; V gene: TRBV15; D gene: TRBD2; J gene: TRBJ2-5; CDR3 protein: CATSRDILAGVETQYF; CDR3 DNA: TGTGCCACCAGCAGAGATATCCTAGCGGGGGTGGAGACCCAGTACTTC
clone size: once; V gene: TRBV5-5; D gene: TRBD1; J gene: TRBJ1-1; CDR3 protein: CASSWGQGNTEAFF; CDR3 DNA: TGTGCCAGCAGCTGGGGACAGGGGAACACTGAAGCTTTCTTT
clone size: .; V gene: TRBV19; D gene: .; J gene: TRBJ2-3; CDR3 protein: CATKRWGVEDTQYF; CDR3 DNA: TGTGCCACCAAGAGATGGGGGGTGGAAGATACGCAGTATTTT
clone size: .; V gene: TRBV30; D gene: TRBD1; J gene: TRBJ1-1; CDR3 protein: CAWSPTGVTEAFF; CDR3 DNA: TGTGCCTGGAGTCCGACAGGGGTGACTGAAGCTTTCTTT
clone size: .; V gene: TRBV4-1; D gene: .; J gene: TRBJ2-3; CDR3 protein: CASSQATSSTDTQYF; CDR3 DNA: TGCGCCAGCAGCCAAGCTACTAGCTCCACAGATACGCAGTATTTT
clone size: .; V gene: TRBV6-6; D gene: TRBD1; J gene: TRBJ1-6; CDR3 protein: CASSDQGGGVGSPLHF; CDR3 DNA: TGTGCCAGCAGCGACCAGGGGGGTGGGGTAGGGTCACCCCTCCACTTT
clone size: .; V gene: TRBV18; D gene: .; J gene: TRBJ2-5; CDR3 protein: CASSPPTGPQETQYF; CDR3 DNA: TGTGCCAGCTCACCTCCGACAGGCCCCCAAGAGACCCAGTACTTC
clone size: few; V gene: TRBV7-3; D gene: TRBD1; J gene: TRBJ1-6; CDR3 protein: CASSLGTGGSPLHF; CDR3 DNA: TGTGCCAGCAGCTTAGGGACAGGGGGTTCACCCCTCCACTTT
clone size: .; V gene: TRBV4-3; D gene: TRBD1; J gene: TRBJ1-5; CDR3 protein: CASSQSGTEDQPQHF; CDR3 DNA: TGCGCCAGCAGCCAGTCCGGGACAGAAGATCAGCCCCAGCATTTT
clone size: .; V gene: TRBV29-1; D gene: .; J gene: TRBJ1-5; CDR3 protein: CSVESGQANQPQHF; CDR3 DNA: TGCAGCGTTGAAAGTGGGCAGGCAAATCAGCCCCAGCATTTT
clone size: .; V gene: TRBV9; D gene: .; J gene: TRBJ2-7; CDR3 protein: CASSAGQNDEQYF; CDR3 DNA: TGTGCCAGCAGCGCCGGACAGAACGACGAGCAGTACTTC
clone size: .; V gene: TRBV29-1; D gene: .; J gene: TRBJ2-3; CDR3 protein: CSVDGGNTDTQYF; CDR3 DNA: TGCAGCGTTGACGGGGGTAACACAGATACGCAGTATTTT
clone size: .; V gene: TRBV6-6; D gene: .; J gene: TRBJ1-1; CDR3 protein: CASSYLRGNTEAFF; CDR3 DNA: TGTGCCAGCAGTTACCTTAGGGGGAACACTGAAGCTTTCTTT
clone size: .; V gene: TRBV30; D gene: TRBD1; J gene: TRBJ2-2; CDR3 protein: CAWSTGAVAGELFF; CDR3 DNA: TGTGCCTGGAGTACAGGGGCCGTAGCCGGGGAGCTGTTTTTT